The 9 T cell receptor beta chains presented below share a single source sample, sequenced in a study. TCRdb itself ran the RT-PCR reads through MiXCR, one entry per CDR3 protein. This table has about 680,000 distinct CDR3 sequences, more than 13% appearing once. The sequenced material came from memory CD4+ T cells from blood. The receptors here all came from a female donor in good health, serving as a healthy control.

The chain combines TRBV5-1 with TRBJ2-7; TRBD1 aligns across 7 bases. Germline CDR1 SGHRS, CDR2 YFSETQ. With 4 bases clipped from V and 5 bases from J, the junction kept 9 bases outside the gene matches. The CDR3 runs 14 residues. CDR3 protein: CASSPLTGDNEQYF. Written as DNA, the CDR3 is TGCGCCAGCAGCCCTCTTACAGGGGACAACGAGCAGTACTTC.

This clonotype has at least ten counts. V and J are TRBV24-1 and TRBJ2-1, with 9 bases matching TRBD1. Trimming cost V 4 bases and J 5 bases; bases outside gene matches: 5. The CDR3 covers 15 residues. Germline V lookup: CDR1 KGHDR, CDR2 SFDVKD. The CDR3 protein is CATSDTRTGDNEQFF. The CDR3 nucleotides are TGTGCCACCAGTGACACCCGGACAGGGGACAATGAGCAGTTCTTC.

This clonotype was seen a handful of times. The J gene is TRBJ1-5, the V gene TRBV10-2; unclear D gene. The CDR3 is 13 amino acids. V lost 6 bases and J 5 bases, leaving 11 bases between the germline ends. In germline, CDR1 is WSHSY, CDR2 SAAADI. CDR3 protein: CASRLRVDQPQHF. The CDR3 DNA sequence: TGCGCCAGCAGACTGCGGGTAGATCAGCCCCAGCATTTT.

The rearrangement joins TRBV21-1 to TRBJ2-5; the table's D call TRBD1 went unverified against the DNA. TRBV21-1 is a recognized pseudogene. The CDR3 is made up of 15 amino acids. In nucleotides, the CDR3 is TGTGCCAGCAGCAAAGGGGAGACAGGGCAAGAGACCCAGTACTTC. Protein: CASSKGETGQETQYF.

The chain combines TRBV6-5 with TRBJ2-5; 8 bases line up with TRBD1. The ends lost 5 bases at V and 5 bases at J; junction bases unmatched: 7. This CDR3 contains 14 residues. CDR1 MNHEY and CDR2 SVGAGI come from the germline V gene. The CDR3 sequence: CASSVTGAGETQYF. The DNA for the CDR3 is TGTGCCAGCAGTGTGACAGGGGCGGGGGAGACCCAGTACTTC.

This chain joins TRBV5-1 and TRBJ2-7, with 7 bases fitting TRBD2. The CDR3 consists of 15 residues. Germline V lookup: CDR1 SGHRS, CDR2 YFSETQ. V shed 4 bases and J 4 bases; nucleotides not matched to a gene: 11. This CDR3 is CASSRPGRRDYEQYF. The CDR3 DNA reads TGCGCCAGCAGCCGCCCCGGGAGGAGGGATTACGAGCAGTACTTC.

The V call is TRBV20-1, the J call TRBJ2-7; 10 bases line up with TRBD2. Germline lookup yields CDR1 DFQATT and CDR2 SNEGSKA (reference sequence). After removal of 1 base from V and 0 bases from J, the junction contained 9 bases not matched to a gene. The CDR3 has 17 residues. The CDR3 here is CSARGTSSGRSSYEQYF. DNA for the CDR3: TGCAGTGCTAGAGGGACGTCTAGCGGGAGAAGCTCCTACGAGCAGTACTTC.

There are a few counts of this clonotype. The chain couples TRBV7-9 to TRBJ1-2; the D gene is possibly TRBD1 (6 bases). Germline CDR1 SEHNR, CDR2 FQNEAQ (reference sequence). The CDR3 length is 13 residues. V dropped 5 bases and J dropped 4 bases, with 11 bases sitting between them. The CDR3 region has the DNA TGTGCCAGCAGCCCGGGACACCTCTATGGCTACACCTTC. Its translation: CASSPGHLYGYTF.

This clonotype occurred many times. V is TRBV10-3 and J is TRBJ2-5, with D tentatively TRBD1 or TRBD2 (5 bases each). CDR1 and CDR2 (germline): ENHRY, SYGVKD. The CDR3 extends over 15 amino acids. The germline V and J ends were trimmed by 7 bases and 4 bases, with 19 bases remaining between them. The CDR3 bases are TGTGCCATCAAAGTGAGGGCAGCTGGGGGAGAGACCCAGTACTTC. It translates to CAIKVRAAGGETQYF.